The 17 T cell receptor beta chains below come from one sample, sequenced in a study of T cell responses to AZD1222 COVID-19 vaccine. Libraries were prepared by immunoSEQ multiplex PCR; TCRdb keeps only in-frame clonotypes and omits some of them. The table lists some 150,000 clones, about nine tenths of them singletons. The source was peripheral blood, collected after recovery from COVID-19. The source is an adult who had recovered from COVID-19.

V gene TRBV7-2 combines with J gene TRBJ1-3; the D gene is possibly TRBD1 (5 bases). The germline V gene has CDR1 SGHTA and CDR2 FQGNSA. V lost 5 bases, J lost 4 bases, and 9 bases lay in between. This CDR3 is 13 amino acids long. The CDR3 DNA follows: TGTGCCAGCAGCCTTCGACAGGGAAACACCATATATTTT. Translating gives CASSLRQGNTIYF.

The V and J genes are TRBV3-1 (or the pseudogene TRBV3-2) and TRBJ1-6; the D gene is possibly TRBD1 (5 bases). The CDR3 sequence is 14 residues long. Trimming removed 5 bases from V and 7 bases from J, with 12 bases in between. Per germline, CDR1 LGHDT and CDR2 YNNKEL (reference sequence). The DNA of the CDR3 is TGTGCCAGCAGCGGGGGACGGGGGAATTCACCCCTCCACTTT. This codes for CASSGGRGNSPLHF.

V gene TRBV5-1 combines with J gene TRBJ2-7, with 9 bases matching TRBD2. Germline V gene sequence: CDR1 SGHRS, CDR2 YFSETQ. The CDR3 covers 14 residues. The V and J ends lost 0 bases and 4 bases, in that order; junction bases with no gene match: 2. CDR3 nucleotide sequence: TGCGCCAGCAGCTTGGCTAGCGGGGCGTACGAGCAGTACTTC. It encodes CASSLASGAYEQYF.

The CDR3 nucleotides are TGTGCCAGCAGCCAAGATCGGGGAGACTATGGCTACACCTTC. Translating gives CASSQDRGDYGYTF. The chain combines TRBV4-2 with TRBJ1-2, with D unresolved. The CDR3 is made up of 14 amino acids. CDR1 LGHNA and CDR2 YNFKEQ come from the germline V gene. V was clipped by 0 bases and J by 3 bases, with 8 bases between them.

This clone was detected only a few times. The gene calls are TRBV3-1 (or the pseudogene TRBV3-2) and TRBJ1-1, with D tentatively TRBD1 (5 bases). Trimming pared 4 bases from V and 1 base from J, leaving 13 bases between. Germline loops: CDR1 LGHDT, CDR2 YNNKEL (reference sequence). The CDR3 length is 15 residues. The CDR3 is CASSPWEGKNTEAFF. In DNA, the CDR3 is TGTGCCAGCAGCCCCTGGGAGGGGAAGAACACTGAAGCTTTCTTT.

CDR3 bases: TGTGCCAGCAGGGCCGGGACAGAGAACTATGGCTACACCTTC. Translation gives CASRAGTENYGYTF. The chain is built from TRBV28 and TRBJ1-2; TRBD1 matches at 7 bases. This CDR3 comprises 14 residues. Germline trimming cut 6 bases from V and 2 bases from J; bases unmatched to any gene: 6. Germline loops: CDR1 MDHEN, CDR2 SYDVKM.

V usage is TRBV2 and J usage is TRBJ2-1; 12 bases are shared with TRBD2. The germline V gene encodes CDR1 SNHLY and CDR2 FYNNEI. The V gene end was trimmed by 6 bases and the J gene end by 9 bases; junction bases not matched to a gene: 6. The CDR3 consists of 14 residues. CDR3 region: CASRASGGASEQFF. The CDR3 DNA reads TGTGCCAGCAGAGCTAGCGGGGGGGCCAGTGAGCAGTTCTTC.

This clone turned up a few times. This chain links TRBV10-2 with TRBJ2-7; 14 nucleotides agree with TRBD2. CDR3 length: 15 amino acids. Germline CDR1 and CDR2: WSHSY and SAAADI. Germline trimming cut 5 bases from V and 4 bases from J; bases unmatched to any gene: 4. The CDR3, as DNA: TGCGCCAGCAGTAAGACTAGCGGGAGGGAGTACGAGCAGTACTTC. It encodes CASSKTSGREYEQYF.

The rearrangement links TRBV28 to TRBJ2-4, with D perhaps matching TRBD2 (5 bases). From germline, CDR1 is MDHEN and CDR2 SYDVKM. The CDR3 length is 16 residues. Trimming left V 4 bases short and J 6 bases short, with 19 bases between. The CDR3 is CASSSLARGSGNIQYF. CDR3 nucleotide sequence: TGTGCCAGCAGTTCCCTAGCCCGGGGATCAGGAAACATTCAGTACTTC.

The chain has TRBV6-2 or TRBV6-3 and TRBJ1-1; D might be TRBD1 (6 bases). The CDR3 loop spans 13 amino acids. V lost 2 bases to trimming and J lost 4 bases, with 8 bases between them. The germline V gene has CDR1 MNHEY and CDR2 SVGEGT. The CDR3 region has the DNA TGTGCCAGCAGTTACCACAGGGCCACTGAAGCTTTCTTT. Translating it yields CASSYHRATEAFF.

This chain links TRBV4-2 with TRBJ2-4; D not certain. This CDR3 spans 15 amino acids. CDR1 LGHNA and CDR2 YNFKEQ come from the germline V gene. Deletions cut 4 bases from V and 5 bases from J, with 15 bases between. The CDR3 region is CASSPGPLQENIQYF. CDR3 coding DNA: TGTGCCAGCAGCCCCGGTCCCTTGCAAGAAAACATTCAGTACTTC.

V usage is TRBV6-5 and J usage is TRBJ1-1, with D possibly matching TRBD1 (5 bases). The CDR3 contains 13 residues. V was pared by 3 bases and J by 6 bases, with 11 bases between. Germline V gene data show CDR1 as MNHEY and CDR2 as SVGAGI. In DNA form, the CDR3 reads TGTGCCAGCAGTTATGACAGCCTCGCTGAAGCTTTCTTT. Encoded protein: CASSYDSLAEAFF.

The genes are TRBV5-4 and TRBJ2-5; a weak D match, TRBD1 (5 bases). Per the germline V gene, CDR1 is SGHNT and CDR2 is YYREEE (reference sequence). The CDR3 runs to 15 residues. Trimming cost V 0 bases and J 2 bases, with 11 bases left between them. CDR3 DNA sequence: TGTGCCAGCAGCTTGGATCCTGGGGCGCAAGAGACCCAGTACTTC. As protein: CASSLDPGAQETQYF. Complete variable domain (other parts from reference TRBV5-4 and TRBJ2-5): ETGVTQSPTHLIKTRGQQVTLRCSSQSGHNTVSWYQQALGQGPQFIFQYYREEENGRGNFPPRFSGLQFPNYSSELNVNALELDDSALYLCASSLDPGAQETQYFGPGTRLLVL.

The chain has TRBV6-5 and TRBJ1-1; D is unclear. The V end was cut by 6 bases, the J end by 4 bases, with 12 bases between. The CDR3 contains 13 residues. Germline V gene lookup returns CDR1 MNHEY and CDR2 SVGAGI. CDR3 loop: CASSPKPSTEAFF. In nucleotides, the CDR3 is TGTGCCAGCAGCCCGAAACCCAGCACTGAAGCTTTCTTT.

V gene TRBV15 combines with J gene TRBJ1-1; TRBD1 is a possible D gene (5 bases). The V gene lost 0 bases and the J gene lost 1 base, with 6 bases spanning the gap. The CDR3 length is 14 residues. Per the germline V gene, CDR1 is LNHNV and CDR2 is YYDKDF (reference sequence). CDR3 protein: CATSREGGNTEAFF. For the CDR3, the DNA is TGTGCCACCAGCAGAGAGGGGGGGAACACTGAAGCTTTCTTT.

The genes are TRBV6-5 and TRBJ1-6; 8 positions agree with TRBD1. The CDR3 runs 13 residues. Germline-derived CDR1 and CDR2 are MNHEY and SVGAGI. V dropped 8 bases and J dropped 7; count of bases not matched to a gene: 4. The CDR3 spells CASGDRPNSPLHF. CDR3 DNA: TGTGCCAGCGGGGACAGGCCCAATTCACCCCTCCACTTT.

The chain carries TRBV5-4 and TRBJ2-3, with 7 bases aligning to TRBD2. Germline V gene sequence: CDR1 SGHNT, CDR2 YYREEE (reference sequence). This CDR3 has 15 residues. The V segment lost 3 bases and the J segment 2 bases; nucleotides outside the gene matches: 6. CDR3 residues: CASSSSGANTDTQYF. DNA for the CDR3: TGTGCCAGCAGCTCAAGCGGGGCGAACACAGATACGCAGTATTTT.